This is a list of T cell receptor beta chains from one sample in a study of blood T cell repertoires in COVID-19. The table came from immunoSEQ multiplex PCR; TCRdb's copy has only in-frame clones and leaves some out. Here the sample spans a few hundred thousand clones, 84% being singletons. The sample was peripheral blood. These receptors were collected from a woman in her sixties or seventies who had recovered from COVID-19. Each CDR3 is given with its conserved first and last residue. The order of the fields is J gene, D gene, V gene, clone size, CDR3 DNA, CDR3 protein. D genes are given only for firm matches. The size of a clone is reported for some rows only, either as once, few or many, or as a class for expanded clones.

j_call: TRBJ1-1; d_call: .; v_call: TRBV3-1/TRBV3-2; clone_size: .; cdr3_nt: TGTGCCAGCAGCCAGGGGGGAGTAGGAGAGACTGAAGCTTTCTTT; cdr3_aa: CASSQGGVGETEAFF
j_call: TRBJ2-7; d_call: .; v_call: TRBV5-4; clone_size: .; cdr3_nt: TGTGCCAGCAGCTTGGATTTGGCCAGAACCTACGAGCAGTACTTC; cdr3_aa: CASSLDLARTYEQYF
j_call: TRBJ1-4; d_call: .; v_call: TRBV2; clone_size: .; cdr3_nt: TGTGCCAGCATTGGCAGGCGAAATGAAAAACTGTTTTTT; cdr3_aa: CASIGRRNEKLFF
j_call: TRBJ2-2; d_call: .; v_call: TRBV3-1/TRBV3-2; clone_size: .; cdr3_nt: TGTGCCAGCAGCCAAGGCCGGGACTTCGCGCTTCCCACCGGGGAGCTGTTTTTT; cdr3_aa: CASSQGRDFALPTGELFF
j_call: TRBJ1-6; d_call: TRBD1; v_call: TRBV6-5; clone_size: .; cdr3_nt: TGTGCCAGCAGTTTCCGGGGACAGGGTTATTCACCCCTCCACTTT; cdr3_aa: CASSFRGQGYSPLHF
j_call: TRBJ2-7; d_call: TRBD1; v_call: TRBV11-2; clone_size: .; cdr3_nt: TGTGCCAGCAGCTCCGACAGGGTCAACGAGCAGTACTTC; cdr3_aa: CASSSDRVNEQYF
j_call: TRBJ1-4; d_call: TRBD1; v_call: TRBV18; clone_size: .; cdr3_nt: TGTGCCAGCTCACCGGGGACAGAGAATGAAAAACTGTTTTTT; cdr3_aa: CASSPGTENEKLFF
j_call: TRBJ2-1; d_call: .; v_call: TRBV9; clone_size: .; cdr3_nt: TGTGCCAGCAGCGTAGGGGCGCAGCCCTCCCCGATTTACAATGAGCAGTTCTTC; cdr3_aa: CASSVGAQPSPIYNEQFF
j_call: TRBJ1-4; d_call: .; v_call: TRBV9; clone_size: .; cdr3_nt: TGTGCCAGCAGCGAGCGAGGGCTTGGAGAAAAACTGTTTTTT; cdr3_aa: CASSERGLGEKLFF
j_call: TRBJ2-3; d_call: TRBD2; v_call: TRBV4-2; clone_size: .; cdr3_nt: TGTGCCAGCAGCCAAGGACTTTGGCTAGCGGGGGGGCTAGGCACAGATACGCAGTATTTT; cdr3_aa: CASSQGLWLAGGLGTDTQYF
j_call: TRBJ2-5; d_call: .; v_call: TRBV19; clone_size: .; cdr3_nt: TGTGCCAGTAGTATAGGGCAGGGCCAAGAGACCCAGTACTTC; cdr3_aa: CASSIGQGQETQYF
j_call: TRBJ1-2; d_call: .; v_call: TRBV6-5; clone_size: .; cdr3_nt: TGTGCCAGCAGGTTCGACACTGACTATGGCTACACCTTC; cdr3_aa: CASRFDTDYGYTF
j_call: TRBJ1-4; d_call: .; v_call: TRBV2; clone_size: .; cdr3_nt: TGTGCCAGCCATAAAGGGGGTCCGGGAGAAAAACTGTTTTTT; cdr3_aa: CASHKGGPGEKLFF
j_call: TRBJ1-2; d_call: .; v_call: TRBV27; clone_size: .; cdr3_nt: TGTGCCAGCACCTTTTTGGGAACAGGGTTCGGGCGAGGTATCTATGGCTACACCTTC; cdr3_aa: CASTFLGTGFGRGIYGYTF
j_call: TRBJ2-3; d_call: .; v_call: TRBV7-6; clone_size: .; cdr3_nt: TGTGCCAGCAGCTCCCTGCCTGCCGGGACTTCATCCCCCACCAGCACAGATACGCAGTATTTT; cdr3_aa: CASSSLPAGTSSPTSTDTQYF
j_call: TRBJ2-2; d_call: .; v_call: TRBV4-1; clone_size: .; cdr3_nt: TGCGCCAGCAGCCACCCGGGACTGCTGGCCGGGGAGCTGTTTTTT; cdr3_aa: CASSHPGLLAGELFF
j_call: TRBJ1-2; d_call: .; v_call: TRBV7-9; clone_size: .; cdr3_nt: TGTGCCAGCAGCTCGGGGGTTCAGGGCTACACCTTC; cdr3_aa: CASSSGVQGYTF
j_call: TRBJ1-5; d_call: .; v_call: TRBV7-2; clone_size: .; cdr3_nt: TGTGCCAGCAGCGCAGGGTGGAATCAGCCCCAGCATTTT; cdr3_aa: CASSAGWNQPQHF
j_call: TRBJ2-1; d_call: TRBD2; v_call: TRBV29-1; clone_size: .; cdr3_nt: TGCAGCGTTGAAGATGGGTCTAGCGGGGGGTACAATGAGCAGTTCTTC; cdr3_aa: CSVEDGSSGGYNEQFF
j_call: TRBJ2-7; d_call: TRBD1; v_call: TRBV11-2; clone_size: .; cdr3_nt: TGTGCCAGCAGCTTAAGACCCGGGACAGGACCCTACGAGCAGTACTTC; cdr3_aa: CASSLRPGTGPYEQYF
j_call: TRBJ1-5; d_call: TRBD1; v_call: TRBV18; clone_size: .; cdr3_nt: TGTGCCAGCTCACCAAGGGACAGGGCCCTTGGGGATCAGCCCCAGCATTTT; cdr3_aa: CASSPRDRALGDQPQHF
j_call: TRBJ2-7; d_call: TRBD1; v_call: TRBV7-3; clone_size: .; cdr3_nt: TGTGCCAGCAGCTTTGGGACAGGGGTAGTATACGAGCAGTACTTC; cdr3_aa: CASSFGTGVVYEQYF
j_call: TRBJ1-3; d_call: .; v_call: TRBV30; clone_size: few; cdr3_nt: TGTGCCTGGAAAACAGGGCCCATTGGGAACACCATATATTTT; cdr3_aa: CAWKTGPIGNTIYF
j_call: TRBJ2-5; d_call: .; v_call: TRBV20-1; clone_size: .; cdr3_nt: TGCAGTGCAAACGGTGAAGAGACCCAGTACTTC; cdr3_aa: CSANGEETQYF
j_call: TRBJ1-6; d_call: TRBD1; v_call: TRBV19; clone_size: .; cdr3_nt: TGTGCCAGTAGTTATTTTACGGGGGCCAGGGGGAATTCACCCCTCCACTTT; cdr3_aa: CASSYFTGARGNSPLHF
j_call: TRBJ1-1; d_call: .; v_call: TRBV5-1; clone_size: .; cdr3_nt: TGCGCCAGCAGCATTCTCTCAGAAATGAACACTGAAGCTTTCTTT; cdr3_aa: CASSILSEMNTEAFF
j_call: TRBJ2-3; d_call: TRBD2; v_call: TRBV18; clone_size: .; cdr3_nt: TGTGCCAGCTCACGGCAGAGCGGGGGGCGCACAGATACGCAGTATTTT; cdr3_aa: CASSRQSGGRTDTQYF
j_call: TRBJ2-1; d_call: .; v_call: TRBV2; clone_size: .; cdr3_nt: TGTGCCAGCAGTGTCTCAGCAGACTATAATGAGCAGTTCTTC; cdr3_aa: CASSVSADYNEQFF
j_call: TRBJ2-3; d_call: .; v_call: TRBV9; clone_size: .; cdr3_nt: TGTGCCAGCAGCGGAACAAACGCGGGGACTCCAAACACAGATACGCAGTATTTT; cdr3_aa: CASSGTNAGTPNTDTQYF
j_call: TRBJ2-1; d_call: TRBD2; v_call: TRBV24-1; clone_size: .; cdr3_nt: TGTGCCACCAGTGATTCGTTAACTAGCGGGGGGTACAATGAGCAGTTCTTC; cdr3_aa: CATSDSLTSGGYNEQFF
j_call: TRBJ2-1; d_call: .; v_call: TRBV13; clone_size: .; cdr3_nt: TGTGCCAGCAGAACCGGGATTGAGCAGTTCTTC; cdr3_aa: CASRTGIEQFF
j_call: TRBJ2-2; d_call: TRBD2; v_call: TRBV5-1; clone_size: .; cdr3_nt: TGCGCCAGCAGCCGATTAAGCGGGGCTGCCTCGAACACCGGGGAGCTGTTTTTT; cdr3_aa: CASSRLSGAASNTGELFF
j_call: TRBJ2-7; d_call: TRBD2; v_call: TRBV11-2; clone_size: .; cdr3_nt: TGTGCCAGCAGCTTAGAACTAGCGGGTACGGGGCAGTACTTC; cdr3_aa: CASSLELAGTGQYF
j_call: TRBJ2-7; d_call: TRBD1; v_call: TRBV3-1/TRBV3-2; clone_size: .; cdr3_nt: TGTGCCAGCAGTCAGACAGGGGGCGCTGGATCCTACGAGCAGTACTTC; cdr3_aa: CASSQTGGAGSYEQYF
j_call: TRBJ2-7; d_call: .; v_call: TRBV5-6; clone_size: .; cdr3_nt: TGTGCCAGCAGCTTGGCAACTACGAGCTCCTACGAGCAGTACTTC; cdr3_aa: CASSLATTSSYEQYF
j_call: TRBJ2-1; d_call: .; v_call: TRBV5-1; clone_size: .; cdr3_nt: TGCGCCAGCTCGATAGCTACGCTAAGGAATGAGCAGTTCTTC; cdr3_aa: CASSIATLRNEQFF
j_call: TRBJ2-1; d_call: .; v_call: TRBV5-5; clone_size: .; cdr3_nt: TGTGCCAGCAGCTACTCCCCTAGGGGAAACAATGAGCAGTTCTTC; cdr3_aa: CASSYSPRGNNEQFF
j_call: TRBJ1-2; d_call: TRBD1; v_call: TRBV7-2; clone_size: .; cdr3_nt: TGTGCCAGCAGCCCTGACAGGGAATATGGCTACACCTTC; cdr3_aa: CASSPDREYGYTF
j_call: TRBJ2-6; d_call: .; v_call: TRBV5-1; clone_size: .; cdr3_nt: TGCGCCAGCAGCTTGATCGGGGGCGGGACAGCTCTCTCTGGGGCCAACGTCCTGACTTTC; cdr3_aa: CASSLIGGGTALSGANVLTF
j_call: TRBJ1-1; d_call: .; v_call: TRBV6-1; clone_size: few; cdr3_nt: TGTGCCAGCAGTGGACTGCAGATGAACACTGAAGCTTTCTTT; cdr3_aa: CASSGLQMNTEAFF
j_call: TRBJ2-5; d_call: .; v_call: TRBV2; clone_size: .; cdr3_nt: TGTGCCAGCAGTGGTGAGGGGGTCCAAGAGACCCAGTACTTC; cdr3_aa: CASSGEGVQETQYF
j_call: TRBJ2-2; d_call: .; v_call: TRBV21-1; clone_size: .; cdr3_nt: TGTGCCAGCAGCAAAGCTAGGCTAGCGGGGTACACCGGGGAGCTGTTTTTT; cdr3_aa: CASSKARLAGYTGELFF
j_call: TRBJ1-5; d_call: .; v_call: TRBV12-1; clone_size: .; cdr3_nt: TGTGCCAGCAGCTTCTGTCAGCCCCAGCATTTT; cdr3_aa: CASSFCQPQHF
j_call: TRBJ2-1; d_call: TRBD1; v_call: TRBV11-3; clone_size: .; cdr3_nt: TGTGCCAGCAGCTCGGACAGGGGTTTAAATGAGCAGTTCTTC; cdr3_aa: CASSSDRGLNEQFF
j_call: TRBJ2-1; d_call: TRBD2; v_call: TRBV9; clone_size: .; cdr3_nt: TGTGCCAGCAGCTCCGCCACGGGGGGACTTAATGAGCAGTTCTTC; cdr3_aa: CASSSATGGLNEQFF
j_call: TRBJ2-3; d_call: TRBD2; v_call: TRBV9; clone_size: .; cdr3_nt: TGTGCCAGCGGGCGTGCGGGGGGCACAGATACGCAGTATTTT; cdr3_aa: CASGRAGGTDTQYF
j_call: TRBJ2-3; d_call: .; v_call: TRBV6-2/TRBV6-3; clone_size: .; cdr3_nt: TGTGCCAGCAGCCCAACGGGACACCCCACAGATACGCAGTATTTT; cdr3_aa: CASSPTGHPTDTQYF
j_call: TRBJ2-5; d_call: TRBD1; v_call: TRBV3-1/TRBV3-2; clone_size: .; cdr3_nt: TGTGCCAGCAGCCCCCCGGGACAGGTACTTGGGAACCAAGAGACCCAGTACTTC; cdr3_aa: CASSPPGQVLGNQETQYF
j_call: TRBJ1-2; d_call: .; v_call: TRBV7-9; clone_size: once; cdr3_nt: TGTGCCAGCAGCTTAAGAGGGGGTGGCTACACCTTC; cdr3_aa: CASSLRGGGYTF
j_call: TRBJ2-1; d_call: TRBD2; v_call: TRBV6-5; clone_size: .; cdr3_nt: TGTGCCAGCAGTTACGGAGCGGGGGGGATCAATGAGCAGTTCTTC; cdr3_aa: CASSYGAGGINEQFF
j_call: TRBJ1-3; d_call: .; v_call: TRBV7-8; clone_size: .; cdr3_nt: TGTGCCAGCAGCTTAGACCGTGGAGGGTATCGCGGAAACACCATATATTTT; cdr3_aa: CASSLDRGGYRGNTIYF
j_call: TRBJ1-1; d_call: .; v_call: TRBV9; clone_size: .; cdr3_nt: TGTGCCAGCAGAGAAGCCGTGGGGGACTATAGAGCTTTCTTT; cdr3_aa: CASREAVGDYRAFF
j_call: TRBJ2-1; d_call: .; v_call: TRBV7-2; clone_size: .; cdr3_nt: TGTGCCAGCAGCCCTCTAGCCTACAATGAGCAGTTCTTC; cdr3_aa: CASSPLAYNEQFF
j_call: TRBJ1-5; d_call: TRBD1; v_call: TRBV10-3; clone_size: .; cdr3_nt: TGTGCCATCAGTCCGGGACAGGGATCTAGCAATCAGCCCCAGCATTTT; cdr3_aa: CAISPGQGSSNQPQHF